The T cell receptor beta chain under discussion was sequenced for a study of blood T cell repertoires in COVID-19. CDR1 is SGDLS, CDR2 YYNGEE, per germline. V lost 3 bases and J lost 5; bases outside the gene matches: 14. This CDR3 comprises 16 residues. Original methodology: By means of reference gene primer amplification, nucleated cell counts were estimated. Assay: immunoSEQ multiplex PCR; the TCRdb copy retains only in-frame clones and omits some. That table supplies the V and J calls and clone size; D and trimming were determined from the DNA. The sample comprises some 270,000 clones, 85% to 90% of which are singletons, and 4% to 5% rests with the top ten.

Sequencing input: peripheral blood. This clonotype was obtained from a woman aged 40 to 49 who had recovered from COVID-19. This sequence joins TRBV9 and TRBJ2-7; 7 positions match TRBD2. The CDR3: CASSGPKEAGTNEQYV. CDR3 coding DNA: TGTGCCAGCAGCGGTCCTAAGGAGGCAGGGACTAACGAGCAGTACGTC.